The 3 T cell receptor beta chains listed next were all sequenced from one sample in a study of CD8+CD57+ T cells in acquired aplastic anemia listed by TCRdb under 2018. Flow cytometry had shown CD8+CD57+ cell expansion in the patients selected for sequencing. Sequencing relied on an Illumina HiSeq 2000. Genomic DNA was used as template for profiling of TCR beta VDJ combinations and CDR3 sequences. TCRdb reran the public reads through fastp at Q25 and MiXCR, keeping productive beta chains. For every CDR3 protein sequence, its rows merge into one entry that carries the most common genes and DNA. In all, the sample holds 200,000 or so distinct CDR3 sequences, and 65% of those were seen once. Clones ranked in the top ten supply roughly three fifths of the sample. Sequencing input: sorted CD4+, CD8+, or CD8+CD57+ T cells (not recorded which) from PBMCs. Receptors originate from a human donor with aplastic anemia.

In this sample, this clonotype turned up a few times. The gene calls are TRBV20-1 and TRBJ2-7, with D perhaps TRBD2 (5 bases). Trimming stripped 0 bases from V and 2 bases from J, with 8 bases between. Germline assignment: CDR1 DFQATT and CDR2 SNEGSKA (reference sequence). This CDR3 is built from 13 residues. The CDR3 nucleotides read TGCAGTGCTAGAGAACTCGGGGCCTACGAGCAGTACTTC. This gives the protein CSARELGAYEQYF.

The chain is built from TRBV10-3 and TRBJ2-4; tentatively, D is TRBD2 (5 bases). This CDR3 has 17 amino acids. The V end was cut by 0 bases, the J end by 2 bases, with 14 bases between. The germline gives CDR1 ENHRY, CDR2 SYGVKD. CDR3 protein: CAISESIGASSKNIQYF. The CDR3 DNA sequence: TGTGCCATCAGTGAGTCGATCGGTGCTAGCTCCAAAAACATTCAGTACTTC.

The V and J genes are TRBV10-3 and TRBJ1-5, with D perhaps TRBD1 (5 bases). The germline V and J ends were trimmed by 2 bases and 7 bases, with 12 bases remaining between them. The CDR3 is made up of 14 amino acids. Germline CDR1 and CDR2: ENHRY and SYGVKD. The CDR3 reads CAISERGSGQPQHF. In DNA form, the CDR3 reads TGTGCCATCAGTGAGCGCGGATCAGGGCAGCCCCAGCATTTT.